What follows are 19 T cell receptor beta chains derived from one specimen sequenced in a study of blood T cell repertoires in COVID-19. Libraries were prepared by immunoSEQ multiplex PCR; TCRdb keeps only in-frame clonotypes and omits some of them. The sample contains tens of thousands of clones, approximately 84% of which appear only once. The sequenced material came from peripheral blood. These receptor sequences come from a man in his sixties or seventies with acute or convalescent COVID-19.

The chain joins TRBV19 to TRBJ1-2; D remains ambiguous. V shed 8 bases and J shed 4 bases, with 11 bases lying between them. This CDR3 is 12 amino acids long. CDR1 and CDR2 (germline): LNHDA, SQIVND (reference sequence). The CDR3 nucleotides are TGTGCCAGTTCACGTGACTTCTATGGCTACACCTTC. Protein: CASSRDFYGYTF.

The gene calls are TRBV5-1 and TRBJ2-7, with TRBD2 matching over 9 bases. CDR1 is SGHRS, CDR2 YFSETQ, per germline. V lost 2 bases to trimming and J lost 4 bases; unmatched junction nucleotides: 4. This CDR3 comprises 14 residues. CDR3 nucleotides: TGCGCCAGCAGCTTAGCGGGAGGAAGGTACGAGCAGTACTTC. Translation: CASSLAGGRYEQYF.

The V call is TRBV5-1, the J call TRBJ1-1; maybe TRBD1 (6 bases). The V gene lost 2 bases and the J gene lost 0 bases, with 11 bases spanning the gap. The CDR3 runs 15 residues. From germline, CDR1 is SGHRS and CDR2 YFSETQ. CDR3 sequence reads: CASSFGTTMNTEAFF. The CDR3 DNA reads as TGCGCCAGCAGCTTCGGGACAACCATGAACACTGAAGCTTTCTTT.

This rearrangement joins TRBV20-1 to TRBJ1-1; 7 bases map to TRBD1. The CDR3 length is 14 residues. The ends lost 3 bases at V and 2 bases at J; junction bases unmatched: 6. Germline CDR1 reads DFQATT; CDR2 reads SNEGSKA (reference sequence). Here the CDR3 DNA reads TGCAGTGCTAGTGTGGGGGACAGCAACACTGAAGCTTTCTTT. Amino acid sequence: CSASVGDSNTEAFF.

V usage is TRBV24-1 and J usage is TRBJ2-1; D possibly corresponds to TRBD2 (6 bases). V was trimmed by 4 bases and J by 2 bases, leaving 8 bases between them. Germline assignment: CDR1 KGHDR and CDR2 SFDVKD. CDR3 length: 14 residues. CDR3 loop: CATSDSGPYNEQFF. The CDR3 coding sequence is TGTGCCACCAGTGACAGCGGGCCCTACAATGAGCAGTTCTTC.

The chain joins TRBV14 to TRBJ2-2; D is perhaps TRBD2 (5 bases). The germline V gene encodes CDR1 SGHDN and CDR2 FVKESK. The CDR3 sequence is 15 residues long. The ends were cut back, 1 base at V and 5 bases at J, with 11 bases in the middle. CDR3 sequence (DNA): TGTGCCAGCAGCCAAGGTGGACTTTATACCGGGGAGCTGTTTTTT. Translation gives CASSQGGLYTGELFF.

V is TRBV2 and J is TRBJ2-2; TRBD1 matches 8 bases. The CDR3 spans 18 residues. Germline values: CDR1 SNHLY, CDR2 FYNNEI. The V and J ends lost 1 base and 5 bases, in that order; junction bases with no gene match: 12. This CDR3 is CASSEGTGYPFSTGELFF. The CDR3, as DNA: TGTGCCAGCAGTGAAGGGACAGGGTACCCTTTTTCTACCGGGGAGCTGTTTTTT.

The chain employs TRBV2 and TRBJ1-6; D gene unclear. The CDR3 totals 12 residues. V lost 4 bases and J 11 bases, leaving 9 bases between the germline ends. Germline CDR1 reads SNHLY; CDR2 reads FYNNEI. The CDR3 DNA reads TGTGCCAGCAGTGCGAGCGAGGCACCCCTCCACTTT. It encodes CASSASEAPLHF.

J is TRBJ2-7 and V is TRBV7-6; 10 bases agree with TRBD2. The CDR3 sequence is 16 residues long. V was clipped by 5 bases and J by 7 bases; unmatched bases: 14. Germline V gene lookup returns CDR1 SGHVS and CDR2 FNYEAQ. The CDR3 reads CASSRSGRALLLEQYF. The CDR3 bases are TGTGCCAGCAGCCGCAGCGGGAGGGCCCTCCTTCTAGAGCAGTACTTC.

This sequence joins TRBV7-8 and TRBJ2-3, with a possible D match to TRBD2 (5 bases). Germline loops: CDR1 SGHVS, CDR2 FQNEAQ. V was trimmed by 7 bases and J by 5 bases, leaving 10 bases between them. The CDR3 extends over 12 amino acids. The CDR3 protein is CASKGGLDTQYF. The CDR3 DNA follows: TGTGCCAGCAAAGGAGGCTTAGATACGCAGTATTTT.

In the case of this clone: Mismatch with germline at one junction end may stem from a read error. The CDR3 nucleotides read TGTGCCAGCAGCTTAGGGGAGTCCTCGCAGAACTTC. It encodes CASSLGESSQNF. This sequence joins TRBV7-2 and TRBJ2-7, with D perhaps matching TRBD2 (5 bases). The CDR3 spans 12 residues. Per germline, CDR1 SGHTA and CDR2 FQGNSA.

The CDR3 here is CASSLGGKETQYF. CDR3 nucleotides: TGTGCCAGCAGCTTGGGAGGGAAAGAGACCCAGTACTTC. The genes are TRBV7-3 and TRBJ2-5; 7 bases are a match to TRBD2. The ends lost 3 bases at V and 3 bases at J; junction bases unmatched: 1. Looked up from germline, CDR1 is SGHTA and CDR2 is FQGTGA. The CDR3 loop spans 13 amino acids. Supplemented by reference TRBV7-3 and TRBJ2-5, the full variable domain reads GAGVSQTPSNKVTEKGKYVELRCDPISGHTALYWYRQSLGQGPEFLIYFQGTGAADDSGLPNDRFFAVRPEGSVSTLKIQRTERGDSAVYLCASSLGGKETQYFGPGTRLLVL.

This clone was seen a single time. J is TRBJ2-5 and V is TRBV18; TRBD2 matches 8 bases. The CDR3 has 13 amino acids. The trim removed 8 bases at V and 5 bases at J, leaving 7 bases unmatched. CDR1 is KGHSH, CDR2 LQKENI, per germline. The CDR3 DNA reads as TGTGCCAGCCAGCGGGAGAGGGGGGAGACCCAGTACTTC. It codes for CASQRERGETQYF.

This chain links TRBV7-8 with TRBJ2-1; no clear D. The CDR3 has 15 residues. Germline assignment: CDR1 SGHVS and CDR2 FQNEAQ. V lost 2 bases to trimming and J lost 5 bases, with 13 bases between them. The CDR3 nucleotides read TGTGCCAGCAGCTTAATTCCCCCGTACAACAATGAGCAGTTCTTC. This codes for CASSLIPPYNNEQFF.

V usage is TRBV27 and J usage is TRBJ2-1; 13 bases line up with TRBD2. The CDR3 has 15 residues. Germline V lookup: CDR1 MNHEY, CDR2 SMNVEV (reference sequence). J gave up 6 bases and V 5 bases, and 4 bases lay outside the gene matches. CDR3 in DNA: TGTGCCAGCAGTCACGGGACTAGCGGGACCAATGAGCAGTTCTTC. Its translation is CASSHGTSGTNEQFF.

The chain couples TRBV18 to TRBJ2-7; D perhaps matches TRBD1 (5 bases). Germline V gene lookup returns CDR1 KGHSH and CDR2 LQKENI. V shed 2 bases and J shed 5 bases, with 19 bases lying between them. The CDR3 length is 16 residues. The CDR3 DNA reads as TGTGCCAGCTCACCAACGACAGTGAAGATGCCCCACGAGCAGTACTTC. It translates to CASSPTTVKMPHEQYF.

The chain couples TRBV10-3 to TRBJ2-5, with a possible D match to TRBD1 (5 bases). Trimming removed 1 base from V and 1 base from J, with 7 bases in between. From germline, CDR1 is ENHRY and CDR2 SYGVKD. The CDR3 runs to 14 residues. The CDR3 protein is CAISEWGSQETQYF. In DNA form, the CDR3 reads TGTGCCATCAGTGAGTGGGGCAGCCAAGAGACCCAGTACTTC.

The chain employs TRBV6-5 and TRBJ2-3; 11 positions match TRBD2. V dropped 8 bases and J dropped 6; count of bases not matched to a gene: 10. The CDR3 loop spans 15 amino acids. Germline CDR1 and CDR2: MNHEY and SVGAGI. This chain's CDR3 is CASGHSGRAGDTQYF. The CDR3, as DNA: TGTGCCAGCGGGCATAGCGGGAGGGCCGGTGATACGCAGTATTTT.

V gene TRBV5-1 combines with J gene TRBJ1-4, with D possibly TRBD1 on 5 matching bases. Trimming stripped 0 bases from V and 4 bases from J, with 10 bases between. The CDR3 contains 15 residues. Germline CDR1 and CDR2: SGHRS and YFSETQ. The CDR3 sequence: CASSLGGKDNEKLFF. CDR3 bases: TGCGCCAGCAGCTTGGGGGGCAAGGATAATGAAAAACTGTTTTTT.